The clone carrying this T cell receptor (beta chain) was recorded once. Its antigen is not identified. The entry originates in a study of cytomegalovirus exposure and HLA in healthy donors. Overall study findings and caveats: Earlier results showed most TCR beta V segments being productive about 87% or about 30% of the time.

A multiplex PCR was run with 60 Vbeta primers and 13 Jbeta primers. The repertoire was sequenced with immunoSEQ multiplex PCR; TCRdb's copy has only in-frame clones and lacks some. The data show 57,000 or so clones, approximately 72% seen once. CDR3 size: 15 residues. The trim removed 5 bases at V and 5 bases at J, leaving 10 bases unmatched. Germline V CDR1 and CDR2: SEHNR, FQNEAQ (reference sequence). The specimen sequenced was PBMCs. The TCR comes from a man in his fifties in good health and CMV-seropositive. The rearrangement links TRBV7-9 to TRBJ2-5; 8 bases match TRBD1. CDR3 nucleotides: TGTGCCAGCAGCCCAAAGACAGGGGTCAAGGAGACCCAGTACTTC. Its protein is CASSPKTGVKETQYF.